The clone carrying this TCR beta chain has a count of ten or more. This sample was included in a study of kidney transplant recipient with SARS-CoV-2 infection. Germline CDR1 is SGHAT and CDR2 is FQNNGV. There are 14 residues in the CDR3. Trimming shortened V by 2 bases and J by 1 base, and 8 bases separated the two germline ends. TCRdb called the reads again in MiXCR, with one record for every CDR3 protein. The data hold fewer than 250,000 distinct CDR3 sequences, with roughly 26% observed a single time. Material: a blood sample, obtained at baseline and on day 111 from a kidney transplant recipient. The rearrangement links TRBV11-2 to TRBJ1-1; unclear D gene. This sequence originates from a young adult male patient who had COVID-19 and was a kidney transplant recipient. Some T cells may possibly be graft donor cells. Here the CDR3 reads CASSLNLGNTEAFF. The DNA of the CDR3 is TGTGCCAGCAGCTTAAACCTAGGGAACACTGAAGCTTTCTTT.